The 27 T cell receptor beta chains reported below all come from one sample, sequenced in a study of blood T cell repertoires in COVID-19. Measured with immunoSEQ multiplex PCR; TCRdb has only the in-frame clones, and not every one. The repertoire consists of hundreds of thousands of clones, with more than 85% occurring once and the leading ten covering roughly 1%. Sequencing was done on a sample of PBMCs or T cells enriched from blood (not recorded which). The receptors originated from a woman aged 25 to 39 who had recovered from COVID-19.

This clone was detected once. The gene calls are TRBV6-5 and TRBJ1-4; 7 bases map to TRBD1. The CDR3 length is 16 residues. The trim removed 0 bases at V and 8 bases at J, leaving 9 bases unmatched. Per germline, CDR1 MNHEY and CDR2 SVGAGI. CDR3: CASSYSEGQPGEKLFF. The CDR3 DNA reads as TGTGCCAGCAGTTACTCAGAGGGACAGCCGGGGGAAAAACTGTTTTTT.

The gene calls are TRBV3-1 (or the pseudogene TRBV3-2) and TRBJ1-2, with 7 positions matching TRBD1. Trimming cost V 4 bases and J 7 bases; bases outside gene matches: 6. The germline V gene has CDR1 LGHDT and CDR2 YNNKEL (reference sequence). The CDR3 spans 13 residues. CDR3 sequence reads: CASSRARDSGYTF. The CDR3 bases are TGTGCCAGCAGCCGCGCCCGGGACAGTGGCTACACCTTC.

This clone was picked up one time. The chain is built from TRBV5-6 and TRBJ2-3; 12 nucleotides align to TRBD1. V trimming: 3 bases; J trimming: 4 bases; junction bases outside the gene matches: 3. Germline V gene lookup returns CDR1 SGHDT and CDR2 YYEEEE. The CDR3 covers 15 residues. The CDR3 protein is CASSWGQGASDTQYF. CDR3 sequence (DNA): TGTGCCAGCAGCTGGGGACAGGGGGCCTCAGATACGCAGTATTTT.

This clone was found a few times. This chain connects TRBV30 to TRBJ1-2; D uncertain. The V gene lost 7 bases and the J gene lost 2 bases, with 11 bases spanning the gap. The CDR3 sequence is 12 residues long. CDR1 is GTSNPN, CDR2 SVGIG, per germline (reference sequence). DNA of the CDR3: TGTGCCTACGCCGCGGTCAACTATGGCTACACCTTC. Protein product: CAYAAVNYGYTF. The entire variable domain, with the rest obtained from reference TRBV30 and TRBJ1-2, is as follows: SQTIHQWPATLVQPVGSPLSLECTVEGTSNPNLYWYRQAAGRGLQLLFYSVGIGQISSEVPQNLSASRPQDRQFILSSKKLLLSDSGFYLCAYAAVNYGYTFGSGTRLTVV.

The genes are TRBV19 and TRBJ1-1, with a weak D call TRBD1 (6 bases). V was clipped by 6 bases and J by 0 bases, with 17 bases between them. The CDR3 consists of 16 residues. Germline V gene sequence: CDR1 LNHDA, CDR2 SQIVND (reference sequence). The CDR3 coding sequence is TGTGCCAGTAGCCTTACGTCCAGGGGAATGAACACTGAAGCTTTCTTT. This gives the protein CASSLTSRGMNTEAFF.

This clone was counted a few times. The rearrangement uses TRBV6-5 and TRBJ1-1; D not resolved. Germline assignment: CDR1 MNHEY and CDR2 SVGAGI. CDR3 length: 13 residues. V was trimmed by 11 bases and J by 0 bases, leaving 13 bases between them. The CDR3 here is CAAEVRMNTEAFF. The CDR3 DNA reads as TGTGCCGCCGAGGTGCGTATGAACACTGAAGCTTTCTTT.

The gene calls are TRBV3-1 (or the pseudogene TRBV3-2) and TRBJ2-5; D may be TRBD1 (6 bases). The length of the CDR3 is 13 residues. The ends were cut back, 3 bases at V and 3 bases at J, with 8 bases in the middle. The germline V gene encodes CDR1 LGHDT and CDR2 YNNKEL (reference sequence). In nucleotides, the CDR3 is TGTGCCAGCAGCCACGGACAGAAAGAGACCCAGTACTTC. Its translation is CASSHGQKETQYF.

The gene calls are TRBV4-1 and TRBJ1-2; 9 positions agree with TRBD1. The CDR3 is made up of 15 amino acids. V shed 3 bases, J shed 5 bases, and the junction held 7 bases outside the gene matches. Looked up from germline, CDR1 is MGHRA and CDR2 is YSYEKL. This chain's CDR3 is CASSHPGTGRYGYTF. The CDR3 DNA reads TGCGCCAGCAGCCACCCCGGGACAGGGCGTTATGGCTACACCTTC.

The chain couples TRBV27 to TRBJ2-7; TRBD1 might be the D (5 bases). The CDR3 consists of 15 residues. Looked up from germline, CDR1 is MNHEY and CDR2 is SMNVEV (reference sequence). Trimming took off 9 bases at V and 0 bases at J, with 18 bases between the two ends. The CDR3: CASRDAGQVSYEQYF. As DNA, the CDR3 is TGTGCCAGTCGCGACGCCGGACAAGTCTCCTACGAGCAGTACTTC.

In its sample, this clone was seen once. The chain combines TRBV5-1 with TRBJ2-2, with 10 positions matching TRBD1. J was trimmed by 6 bases and V by 4 bases; bases with no gene match: 3. Germline V lookup: CDR1 SGHRS, CDR2 YFSETQ. This CDR3 comprises 14 residues. CDR3 in amino acids: CASSRQGAPGELFF. The CDR3 coding sequence is TGCGCCAGCAGCCGACAGGGGGCGCCCGGGGAGCTGTTTTTT.

The V call is TRBV19, the J call TRBJ1-5; no reliable D call. Germline V lookup: CDR1 LNHDA, CDR2 SQIVND (reference sequence). The CDR3 has 12 amino acids. V lost 4 bases to trimming and J lost 2 bases, with 3 bases between them. CDR3 amino acids: CASSTGNQPQHF. The CDR3 DNA reads as TGTGCCAGTAGTACAGGCAATCAGCCCCAGCATTTT.

The chain is built from TRBV19 and TRBJ1-6; 7 bases match TRBD1. CDR3 length equals 13 residues. Unmatched junction bases numbered 3, after V lost 7 bases and J lost 6 bases. Germline CDR1 LNHDA, CDR2 SQIVND (reference sequence). CDR3 bases: TGTGCCAGTAACTCAGGGGGTAATTCACCCCTCCACTTT. Translation gives CASNSGGNSPLHF.

This chain links TRBV18 with TRBJ2-5; unclear D gene. The V and J ends lost 4 bases and 2 bases respectively, with 8 bases between them. The CDR3 is 13 amino acids. Germline CDR1 reads KGHSH; CDR2 reads LQKENI. The chain's CDR3 is CASSLQTQETQYF. The CDR3 DNA reads as TGTGCCAGCTCACTTCAGACACAAGAGACCCAGTACTTC.

This clone appeared once. V and J are TRBV30 and TRBJ2-6; 8 nucleotides line up with TRBD2. V was clipped by 3 bases and J by 3 bases; unmatched bases: 4. CDR3 length: 15 residues. Germline CDR1 is GTSNPN and CDR2 is SVGIG (reference sequence). The DNA for the CDR3 is TGTGCCTGGAGATTCGGGGGGGTTGGGGCCAACGTCCTGACTTTC. Translation gives CAWRFGGVGANVLTF.

This chain connects TRBV29-1 to TRBJ2-5; D remains unclear. CDR3 length: 12 residues. The V end lost 7 bases, the J end lost 2 bases, and 11 bases lay between the germline ends. Per the germline V gene, CDR1 is SQVTM and CDR2 is ANQGSEA. CDR3 DNA: TGCAGCGCCGTCGAACGGCAAGAGACCCAGTACTTC. Protein product: CSAVERQETQYF.

The V call is TRBV3-1 (or the pseudogene TRBV3-2), the J call TRBJ1-2, with 7 nucleotides matching TRBD1. This CDR3 has 17 residues. The germline CDR1 and CDR2 sequences are LGHDT and YNNKEL (reference sequence). The V and J ends lost 0 bases and 2 bases, in that order; junction bases with no gene match: 9. The CDR3 DNA follows: TGTGCCAGCAGCCAAGACCCACAGGGGTTACCGAACTATGGCTACACCTTC. This sequence encodes CASSQDPQGLPNYGYTF.

A single count supports this clone. The chain is built from TRBV30 and TRBJ1-6; 9 bases align to TRBD1. Per the germline V gene, CDR1 is GTSNPN and CDR2 is SVGIG (reference sequence). Trimming took 3 bases from V and 8 from J; bases not matched to a gene: 5. The CDR3 consists of 14 residues. The CDR3 DNA follows: TGTGCCTGGAGGCTACAGGGGGCGGATTCACCCCTCCACTTT. The encoded protein is CAWRLQGADSPLHF. Combining the CDR3 with reference TRBV30 and TRBJ1-6 gives the whole variable domain SQTIHQWPATLVQPVGSPLSLECTVEGTSNPNLYWYRQAAGRGLQLLFYSVGIGQISSEVPQNLSASRPQDRQFILSSKKLLLSDSGFYLCAWRLQGADSPLHFGNGTRLTVT.

This chain joins TRBV10-1 and TRBJ1-2; possibly TRBD1 for D (6 bases). V shed 6 bases and J shed 4 bases, with 24 bases lying between them. Per the germline V gene, CDR1 is WNHNN and CDR2 is SYGVQD (reference sequence). The length of the CDR3 is 17 residues. Here the CDR3 DNA reads TGCGCCAGCAGACCCGGACAGACTCCGACCCCGATCTATGGCTACACCTTC. Its translation is CASRPGQTPTPIYGYTF.

The rearrangement joins TRBV28 to TRBJ1-5; D ambiguous. V lost 7 bases to trimming and J lost 3 bases, with 16 bases between them. CDR3 length: 15 residues. Germline V lookup: CDR1 MDHEN, CDR2 SYDVKM. The CDR3 region is CASKADRPSNQPQHF. The CDR3 region has the DNA TGTGCCAGCAAAGCGGACCGTCCATCCAATCAGCCCCAGCATTTT.

This clone turned up a few times. The chain uses TRBV19 and TRBJ1-2, with 11 bases identical to TRBD1. V was pared by 6 bases and J by 7 bases, with 16 bases of the junction left unmatched. Germline CDR1 is LNHDA and CDR2 is SQIVND (reference sequence). There are 17 residues in the CDR3. CDR3 protein: CASRTRTGGAFIGGYTF. DNA of the CDR3: TGTGCCAGTAGAACCCGGACAGGGGGCGCTTTTATAGGTGGCTACACCTTC.

The chain couples TRBV30 to TRBJ2-7; the D is unclear. Germline CDR1 and CDR2: GTSNPN and SVGIG (reference sequence). Trimming pared 4 bases from V and 4 bases from J, leaving 11 bases between. The CDR3 covers 12 residues. The CDR3 DNA follows: TGTGCCTGGATTACGATGACTTACGAGCAGTACTTC. Its translation is CAWITMTYEQYF.

J is TRBJ2-1 and V is TRBV2, with 8 nucleotides matching TRBD2. V shed 4 bases and J 4 bases; nucleotides not matched to a gene: 6. CDR1 and CDR2 (germline): SNHLY, FYNNEI. The CDR3 runs to 15 residues. CDR3 sequence: CASSVRGGLYNEQFF. The CDR3 DNA reads as TGTGCCAGCAGTGTTCGCGGGGGGCTGTACAATGAGCAGTTCTTC.

V usage is TRBV19 and J usage is TRBJ2-7; D gene uncertain. The V end was cut by 0 bases, the J end by 0 bases, with 6 bases between. The CDR3 is 14 amino acids. CDR1 is LNHDA and CDR2 is SQIVND in the germline V gene (reference sequence). The CDR3 DNA sequence: TGTGCCAGTAGTATAGATGGCAGCTCCTACGAGCAGTACTTC. Amino acids: CASSIDGSSYEQYF.

The chain employs TRBV15 and TRBJ2-4; tentative D call: TRBD1 (5 bases). Trimming removed 6 bases from V and 3 bases from J, with 12 bases in between. Germline V gene data show CDR1 as LNHNV and CDR2 as YYDKDF (reference sequence). The CDR3 is made up of 14 amino acids. DNA for the CDR3: TGTGCCACCAGGGGGCGCGGTGACAAAAACATTCAGTACTTC. This sequence encodes CATRGRGDKNIQYF.

The chain has TRBV6-5 and TRBJ1-1; possibly TRBD1 for D (6 bases). Trimming stripped 4 bases from V and 0 bases from J, with 9 bases between. Germline V gene data show CDR1 as MNHEY and CDR2 as SVGAGI. The CDR3 runs 14 residues. CDR3 coding DNA: TGTGCCAGCAGTTGGACAGCCATGAACACTGAAGCTTTCTTT. Protein product: CASSWTAMNTEAFF.

The rearrangement joins TRBV19 to TRBJ1-2; 9 bases align to TRBD1. The CDR3 runs to 15 residues. The germline CDR1 and CDR2 sequences are LNHDA and SQIVND (reference sequence). The ends lost 3 bases at V and 1 base at J; junction bases unmatched: 3. The CDR3 DNA is TGTGCCAGTAGTATCCGGGGACAGGGTAACTATGGCTACACCTTC. It encodes CASSIRGQGNYGYTF.

The chain carries TRBV5-1 and TRBJ2-1; D unclear. From germline, CDR1 is SGHRS and CDR2 YFSETQ. CDR3 length: 12 amino acids. Trimming took off 3 bases at V and 5 bases at J, with 6 bases between the two ends. The CDR3 reads CASSSRDNEQFF. The CDR3 bases are TGCGCCAGCAGCTCGCGAGACAATGAGCAGTTCTTC.